This record covers a single TCR delta chain. Its antigen is unidentified. A read error likely explains this, since a far larger clone differs by one base. The same CDR3 arises from other DNA sequences in this sample as well. Flow sorting of PBMC yielded separate Vgamma9/Vdelta2+ and Vdelta2-negative gammadelta T cell populations for bulk repertoire analysis. The sample originates from a study of γδ T cells in repeated Plasmodium falciparum infection. Study information: Malian children with intense seasonal malaria exposure were compared with matched Australian children. Malaria-naive adults were infected with P. falciparum NF54 four times over around 640 days. Points from the study as a whole: Malian children's Vdelta2-negative repertoires appeared more expanded and less diverse than Australians'.

Germline V gene lookup returns CDR1 TSWWSYY and CDR2 QGS. The CDR3 loop spans 23 amino acids. TCRdb re-identified clones in the multiplex PCR reads via CATT. Of 45,000 to 70,000 delta-chain clones listed, over 1.5% were seen once; the top ten hold about 15%. The chain uses TRDV1 and TRDJ1; 9 nucleotides match TRDD2. No J gene was available from TCRdb, and it was assigned here by a germline match of the DNA. Specimen: gamma-delta T cells from blood. This TCR derives from a pool of human donors (malaria-infected and uninfected, not separated). The CDR3 spells CALGAFTFLRAGRWRGYTDKLIF. CDR3 in DNA: TGTGCCCTTGGGGCTTTTACCTTCCTACGTGCTGGGAGATGGAGGGGATACACCGATAAACTCATCTTT.